This TCR beta chain derives from a study of T cell responses to AZD1222 COVID-19 vaccine. The trim removed 6 bases at V and 12 bases at J, leaving 12 bases unmatched. Germline CDR1 reads SNHLY; CDR2 reads FYNNEI. The CDR3 totals 13 residues. Regarding the study as a whole: Donors were chiefly white British, with a greater number of females, and clonal diversity was perhaps underestimated. Spike was spanned by vaccine-associated CD4 TCRs, which were dominant at 160-218 and 743-854. Recipients of two AZD1222 doses showed rising Spike-specific TCR breadth and depth.

The data were produced by immunoSEQ multiplex PCR, yet TCRdb's version contains in-frame clones alone and is incomplete. This sample has some 49,000 clones; over 85% occur once, and the top ten carry around 1.1%. Concerning this clone: No antigen is known for it.

The origin of this receptor is an adult who received the AZD1222 COVID-19 vaccine. This chain uses TRBV2 with TRBJ1-1; 8 bases fit TRBD1. The specimen was peripheral blood, collected 28 days after the second AZD1222 dose. DNA of the CDR3: TGTGCCAGCAGCGAAAATCAGGGGGCCTGGACTTTCTTT. Protein product: CASSENQGAWTFF.